Following are 11 T cell receptor beta chains from one sample sequenced in a study of identical twins. TCRdb re-analysed the 5' RACE reads in MiXCR, keeping a single row per CDR3 protein. The repertoire holds 450,000 or so distinct CDR3 sequences, with roughly a quarter as singletons. This sample also appeared in a second study, on T cells expressing NK-cell markers.

The sample consisted of CD4+ T cells sorted from blood. These receptors were taken from a young woman in good health.

V and J are TRBV20-1 and TRBJ2-5; D could derive from TRBD1 or TRBD2 (5 bases each). There are 12 residues in the CDR3. Germline CDR1 is DFQATT and CDR2 is SNEGSKA (reference sequence). V gave up 3 bases and J gave up 3 bases, with 8 bases separating them. CDR3 DNA: TGCAGTGCTAGTCGGGGCGAAGAGACCCAGTACTTC. This gives the protein CSASRGEETQYF.

The CDR3 bases are TGTGCCAGCAGTAGCGGCCCCTTCACCTACAATGAGCAGTTCTTC. This sequence encodes CASSSGPFTYNEQFF. The V and J genes are TRBV6-2 or TRBV6-3 and TRBJ2-1; TRBD2 might be the D (5 bases). This CDR3 contains 15 residues. With 5 bases removed from V and 2 bases from J, the gap between germline ends came to 13 bases. CDR1 is MNHEY, CDR2 SVGEGT, per germline.

The CDR3, as DNA: TGTGCCAGCAGCCCCCACCACAGGGGAGAGGGGACCGGGGAGCTGTTTTTT. It yields the protein CASSPHHRGEGTGELFF. This chain joins TRBV12-3 or TRBV12-4 and TRBJ2-2; TRBD1 matches 7 bases. The CDR3 is 17 amino acids. V lost 6 bases and J lost 5; bases outside the gene matches: 15.

This clonotype has a handful of counts. The chain has TRBV7-9 and TRBJ2-1, with 8 nucleotides matching TRBD2. Germline CDR1 SEHNR, CDR2 FQNEAQ (reference sequence). V was pared by 4 bases and J by 9 bases, with 8 bases of the junction left unmatched. The CDR3 has 14 residues. The CDR3 region is CASSYSGRRGEQFF. CDR3 in DNA: TGTGCCAGCAGCTACAGCGGGAGAAGGGGTGAGCAGTTCTTC.

This chain uses TRBV7-2 with TRBJ2-2, with TRBD1 as a possible D gene (6 bases). Trimming cost V 1 base and J 6 bases, with 9 bases left between them. CDR3 length equals 14 residues. Germline loops: CDR1 SGHTA, CDR2 FQGNSA. CDR3 sequence reads: CASSLVAGAGELFF. The CDR3 DNA sequence: TGTGCCAGCAGCTTAGTAGCAGGGGCCGGGGAGCTGTTTTTT.

This clonotype turned up a few times. The J gene is TRBJ2-2, the V gene TRBV10-3; TRBD2 might be the D (5 bases). The CDR3 runs to 16 residues. Germline V lookup: CDR1 ENHRY, CDR2 SYGVKD. The V and J ends lost 1 base and 0 bases respectively, with 9 bases between them. In DNA form, the CDR3 reads TGTGCCATCAGTGAGTACCCCGGGACGAACACCGGGGAGCTGTTTTTT. Encoded protein: CAISEYPGTNTGELFF.

The genes are TRBV6-1 and TRBJ1-2; 7 bases agree with TRBD1. After removal of 1 base from V and 2 bases from J, the junction contained 7 bases not matched to a gene. There are 16 residues in the CDR3. Germline CDR1 MNHNS, CDR2 SASEGT. This CDR3 reads CASSEVRGRANYGYTF. The CDR3 DNA follows: TGTGCCAGCAGTGAAGTGAGGGGGCGCGCCAACTATGGCTACACCTTC.

J is TRBJ2-5 and V is TRBV20-1; the match to TRBD2 covers 12 bases. CDR1 DFQATT and CDR2 SNEGSKA come from the germline V gene (reference sequence). The J segment lost 4 bases and the V segment lost 7 bases, leaving 4 bases of the junction unmatched. The CDR3 loop spans 13 amino acids. CDR3 sequence (DNA): TGCAGTGGTACGGGACTAGCGGGAGAGACCCAGTACTTC. Translated: CSGTGLAGETQYF.

The sample holds a few counts of this clonotype. The chain recombines TRBV12-3 or TRBV12-4 with TRBJ2-3; maybe TRBD2 (7 bases). This CDR3 is built from 16 residues. The V end lost 3 bases, the J end lost 0 bases, and 13 bases lay between the germline ends. CDR3 amino acids: CASSLFRGASTDTQYF. CDR3 nucleotides: TGTGCCAGCAGTTTGTTTCGGGGGGCGAGCACAGATACGCAGTATTTT.

The chain is built from TRBV18 and TRBJ2-7, with D hard to call. V was clipped by 3 bases and J by 0 bases, with 9 bases between them. Germline V gene data show CDR1 as KGHSH and CDR2 as LQKENI. This CDR3 region has 14 residues. The CDR3 DNA sequence: TGTGCCAGCTCACCTGAGTCAGGCTCCTACGAGCAGTACTTC. This translates into CASSPESGSYEQYF.

The chain is built from TRBV3-1 and TRBJ2-5; no clear D gene. The germline V gene has CDR1 LGHDT and CDR2 YNNKEL (reference sequence). V was shortened by 6 bases and J by 4 bases, with 12 bases between the two germline ends. This CDR3 spans 13 amino acids. The CDR3 DNA sequence: TGTGCCAGCAGGCAATCCGCCTTAGAGACCCAGTACTTC. It translates to CASRQSALETQYF.